This TCR beta chain was documented in a study of blood T cells in healthy people across ages. Study-wide background: Capturing about one barcoded beta molecule per two T cells was achieved by template switching.

Primers used in a second PCR of about 6 to 11 cycles were a sample-barcoded 5' primer and a J-beta primer mix. MiXCR, run by TCRdb on the 5' RACE reads, gives a single entry per CDR3 protein. The sample records over 600,000 distinct CDR3 sequences, roughly 21% being singletons. This CDR3 comprises 14 residues. The germline CDR1 and CDR2 sequences are DFQATT and SNEGSKA (reference sequence). This clonotype was counted only a few times. Sequencing was carried out using blood. The clonotype was recovered from a man in his 70s in good health. This rearrangement joins TRBV20-1 to TRBJ2-1; D perhaps matches TRBD2 (6 bases). The J call may not be correct, given that the DNA end is closer to TRBJ2-7. The CDR3 is CSARPLAELYEQYF. CDR3 nucleotides: TGCAGTGCTAGACCACTAGCTGAACTCTACGAGCAGTACTTC.